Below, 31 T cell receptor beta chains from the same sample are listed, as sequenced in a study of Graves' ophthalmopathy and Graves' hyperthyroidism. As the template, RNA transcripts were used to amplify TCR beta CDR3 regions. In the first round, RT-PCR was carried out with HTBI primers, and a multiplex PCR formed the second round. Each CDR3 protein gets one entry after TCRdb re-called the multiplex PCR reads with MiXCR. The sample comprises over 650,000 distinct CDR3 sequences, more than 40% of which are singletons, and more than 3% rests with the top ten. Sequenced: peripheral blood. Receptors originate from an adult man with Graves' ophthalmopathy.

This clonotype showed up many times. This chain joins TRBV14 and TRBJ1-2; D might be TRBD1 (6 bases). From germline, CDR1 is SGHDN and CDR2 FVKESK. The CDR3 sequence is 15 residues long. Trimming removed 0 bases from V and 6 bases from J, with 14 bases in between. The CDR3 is CASSQDSSQGNGYTF. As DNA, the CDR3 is TGTGCCAGCAGCCAAGATTCGAGCCAGGGGAATGGCTACACCTTC.

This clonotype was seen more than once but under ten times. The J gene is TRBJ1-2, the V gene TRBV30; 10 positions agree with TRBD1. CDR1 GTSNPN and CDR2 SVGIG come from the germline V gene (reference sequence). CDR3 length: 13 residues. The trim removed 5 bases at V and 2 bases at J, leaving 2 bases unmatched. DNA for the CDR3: TGTGCCTGGGGGACAGGGGTGAACTATGGCTACACCTTC. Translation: CAWGTGVNYGYTF.

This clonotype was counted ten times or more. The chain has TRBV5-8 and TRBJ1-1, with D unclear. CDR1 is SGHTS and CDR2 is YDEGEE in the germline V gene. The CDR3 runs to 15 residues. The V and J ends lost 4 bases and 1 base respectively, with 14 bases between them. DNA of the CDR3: TGTGCCAGCAGCGGGAGCTGGCAGAAGAACACTGAAGCTTTCTTT. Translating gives CASSGSWQKNTEAFF. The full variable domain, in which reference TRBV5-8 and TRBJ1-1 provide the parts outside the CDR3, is EAGVTQSPTHLIKTRGQQATLRCSPISGHTSVYWYQQALGLGLQFLLWYDEGEERNRGNFPPRFSGRQFPNYSSELNVNALELEDSALYLCASSGSWQKNTEAFFGQGTRLTVV.

The CDR3 DNA is TGTGCCAGCACCAAGAGGAGGGGCGTGGACACTGAAGCTTTCTTT. Translated: CASTKRRGVDTEAFF. The chain recombines TRBV12-3 or TRBV12-4 with TRBJ1-1; D might be TRBD1 (5 bases). The V end was cut by 7 bases, the J end by 3 bases, with 18 bases between. The CDR3 runs to 15 residues.

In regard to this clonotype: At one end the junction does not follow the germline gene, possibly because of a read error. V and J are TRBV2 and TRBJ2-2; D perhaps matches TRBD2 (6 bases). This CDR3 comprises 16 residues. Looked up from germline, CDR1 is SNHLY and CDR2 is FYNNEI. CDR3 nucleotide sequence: TGTGCCATCAGTGAGTCGCCGTTGGGGGGCACCGGGGAGCTGTTTTTT. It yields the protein CAISESPLGGTGELFF.

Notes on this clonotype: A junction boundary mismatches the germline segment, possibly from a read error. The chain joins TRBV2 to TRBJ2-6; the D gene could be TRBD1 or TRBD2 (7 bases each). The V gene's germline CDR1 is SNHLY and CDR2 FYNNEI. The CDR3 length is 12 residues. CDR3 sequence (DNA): TGTGCCAGCAGCCAAACAGGGGAGGGTGAAGCTTTC. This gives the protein CASSQTGEGEAF.

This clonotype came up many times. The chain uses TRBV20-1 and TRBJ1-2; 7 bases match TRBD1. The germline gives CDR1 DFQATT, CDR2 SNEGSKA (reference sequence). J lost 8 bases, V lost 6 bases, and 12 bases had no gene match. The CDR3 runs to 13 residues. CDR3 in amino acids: CSATEGQAGGYTF. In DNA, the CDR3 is TGCAGTGCGACCGAAGGACAGGCAGGGGGCTACACCTTC.

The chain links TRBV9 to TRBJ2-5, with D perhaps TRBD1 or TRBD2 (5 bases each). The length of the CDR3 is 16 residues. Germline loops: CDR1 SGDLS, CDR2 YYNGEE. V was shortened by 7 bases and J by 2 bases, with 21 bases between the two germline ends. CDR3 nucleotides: TGTGCCAGCGGCGACGACGTATCGGGACGGCAAGAGACCCAGTACTTC. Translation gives CASGDDVSGRQETQYF.

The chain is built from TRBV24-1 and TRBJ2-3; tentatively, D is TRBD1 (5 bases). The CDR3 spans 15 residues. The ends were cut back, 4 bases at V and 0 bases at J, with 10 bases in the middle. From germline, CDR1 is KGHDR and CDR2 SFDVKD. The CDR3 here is CATSDSDTSTDTQYF. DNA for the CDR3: TGTGCCACCAGTGACTCGGACACTAGCACAGATACGCAGTATTTT.

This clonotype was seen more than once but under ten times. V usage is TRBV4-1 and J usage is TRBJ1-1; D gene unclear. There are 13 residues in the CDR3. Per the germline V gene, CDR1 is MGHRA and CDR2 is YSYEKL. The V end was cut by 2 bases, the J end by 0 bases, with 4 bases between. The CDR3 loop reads CASSQILNTEAFF. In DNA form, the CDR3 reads TGCGCCAGCAGCCAAATATTGAACACTGAAGCTTTCTTT.

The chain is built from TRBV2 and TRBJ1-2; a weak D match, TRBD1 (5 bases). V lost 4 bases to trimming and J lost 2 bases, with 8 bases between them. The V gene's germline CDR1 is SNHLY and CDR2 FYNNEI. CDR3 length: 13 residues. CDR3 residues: CASSVEGNYGYTF. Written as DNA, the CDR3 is TGTGCCAGCAGTGTTGAGGGGAACTATGGCTACACCTTC.

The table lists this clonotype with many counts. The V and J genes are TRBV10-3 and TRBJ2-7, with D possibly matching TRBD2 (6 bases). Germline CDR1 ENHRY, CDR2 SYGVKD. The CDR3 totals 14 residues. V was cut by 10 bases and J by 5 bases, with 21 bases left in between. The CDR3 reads CASSQAVEGHEQYF. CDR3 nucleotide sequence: TGTGCCAGCAGCCAAGCGGTGGAGGGTCACGAGCAGTACTTC.

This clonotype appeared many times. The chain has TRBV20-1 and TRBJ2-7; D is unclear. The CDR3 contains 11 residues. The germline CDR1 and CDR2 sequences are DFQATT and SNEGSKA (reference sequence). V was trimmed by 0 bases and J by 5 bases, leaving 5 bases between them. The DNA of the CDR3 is TGCAGTGCTAGAGATCCAAACGAGCAGTACTTC. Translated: CSARDPNEQYF.

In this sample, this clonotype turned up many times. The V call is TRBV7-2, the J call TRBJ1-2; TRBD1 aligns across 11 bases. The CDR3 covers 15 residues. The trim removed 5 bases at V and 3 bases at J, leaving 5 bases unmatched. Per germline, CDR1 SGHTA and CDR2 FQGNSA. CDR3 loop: CASSLRTGGDYGYTF. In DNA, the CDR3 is TGTGCCAGCAGCCTACGGACAGGGGGCGACTATGGCTACACCTTC.

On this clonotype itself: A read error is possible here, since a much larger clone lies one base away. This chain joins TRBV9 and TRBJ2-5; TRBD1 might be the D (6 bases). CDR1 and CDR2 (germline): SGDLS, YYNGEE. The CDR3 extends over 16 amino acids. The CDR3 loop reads CASSAEGWGPQGTQYF. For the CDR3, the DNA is TGTGCCAGCAGCGCAGAGGGTTGGGGGCCCCAAGGGACCCAGTACTTC.

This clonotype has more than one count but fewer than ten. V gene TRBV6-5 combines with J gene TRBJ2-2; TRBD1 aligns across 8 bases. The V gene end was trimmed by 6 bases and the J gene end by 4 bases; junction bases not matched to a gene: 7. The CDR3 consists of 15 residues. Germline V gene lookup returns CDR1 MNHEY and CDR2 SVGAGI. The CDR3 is CASSQEGTGTGELFF. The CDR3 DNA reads TGTGCCAGCAGCCAGGAAGGGACAGGCACCGGGGAGCTGTTTTTT.

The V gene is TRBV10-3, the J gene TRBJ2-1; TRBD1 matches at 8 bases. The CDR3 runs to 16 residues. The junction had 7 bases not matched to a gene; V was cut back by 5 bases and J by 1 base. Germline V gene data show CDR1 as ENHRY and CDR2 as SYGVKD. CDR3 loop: CAISQGQGGSYNEQFF. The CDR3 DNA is TGTGCCATCAGTCAAGGACAGGGAGGTTCCTACAATGAGCAGTTCTTC.

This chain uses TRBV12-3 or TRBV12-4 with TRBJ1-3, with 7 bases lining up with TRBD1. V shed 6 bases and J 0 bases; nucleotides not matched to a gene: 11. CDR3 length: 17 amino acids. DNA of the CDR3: TGTGCCAGCAGGGACAGGAGACAGGAAAGCTCTGGAAACACCATATATTTT. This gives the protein CASRDRRQESSGNTIYF.

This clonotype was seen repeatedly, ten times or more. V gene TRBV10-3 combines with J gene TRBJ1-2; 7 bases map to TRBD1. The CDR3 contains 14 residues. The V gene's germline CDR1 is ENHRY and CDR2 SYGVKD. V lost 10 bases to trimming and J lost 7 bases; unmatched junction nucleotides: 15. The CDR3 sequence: CASKGTGGGSGYTF. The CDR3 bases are TGTGCCAGCAAGGGAACAGGAGGGGGCTCTGGCTACACCTTC.

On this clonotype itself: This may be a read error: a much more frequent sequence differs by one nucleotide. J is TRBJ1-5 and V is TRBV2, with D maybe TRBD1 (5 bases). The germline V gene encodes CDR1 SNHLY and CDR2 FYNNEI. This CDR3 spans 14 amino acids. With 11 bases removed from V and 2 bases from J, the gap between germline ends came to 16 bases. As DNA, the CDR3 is TGTGCCGGTGCCCGCCAAGGGGGCAATCAGCCCCAGCATTTT. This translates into CAGARQGGNQPQHF.

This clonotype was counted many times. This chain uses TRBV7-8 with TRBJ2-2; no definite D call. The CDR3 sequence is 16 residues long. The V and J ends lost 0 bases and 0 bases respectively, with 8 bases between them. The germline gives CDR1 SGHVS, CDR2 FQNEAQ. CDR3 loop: CASSLADGPNTGELFF. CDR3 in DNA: TGTGCCAGCAGCTTAGCAGACGGGCCGAACACCGGGGAGCTGTTTTTT.

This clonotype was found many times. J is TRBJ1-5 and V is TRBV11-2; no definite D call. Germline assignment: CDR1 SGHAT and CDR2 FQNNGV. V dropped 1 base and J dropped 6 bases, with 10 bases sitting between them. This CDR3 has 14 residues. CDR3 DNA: TGTGCCAGCAGCTTAGCCAGGAGTGGTCAGCCCCAGCATTTT. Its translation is CASSLARSGQPQHF.

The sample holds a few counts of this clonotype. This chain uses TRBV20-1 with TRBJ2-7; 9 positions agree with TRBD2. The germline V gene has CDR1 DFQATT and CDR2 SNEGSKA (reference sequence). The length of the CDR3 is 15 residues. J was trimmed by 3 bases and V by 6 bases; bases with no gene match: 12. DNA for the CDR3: TGCAGTGCAACCGCGGGGGGGATGGATCGCTACGAGCAGTACTTC. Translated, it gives CSATAGGMDRYEQYF.

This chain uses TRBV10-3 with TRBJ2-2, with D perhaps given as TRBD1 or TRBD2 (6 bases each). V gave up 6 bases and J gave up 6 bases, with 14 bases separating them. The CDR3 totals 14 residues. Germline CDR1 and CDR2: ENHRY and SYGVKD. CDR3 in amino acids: CAIRVEGDSGELFF. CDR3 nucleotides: TGTGCCATCAGGGTGGAGGGGGACTCCGGGGAGCTGTTTTTT.

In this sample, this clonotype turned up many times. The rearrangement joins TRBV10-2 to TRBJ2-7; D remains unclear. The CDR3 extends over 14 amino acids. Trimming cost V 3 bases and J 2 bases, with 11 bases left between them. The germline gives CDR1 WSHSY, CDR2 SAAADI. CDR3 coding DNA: TGCGCCAGCAGTGAAGGACCGCGCGCCTACGAGCAGTACTTC. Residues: CASSEGPRAYEQYF.

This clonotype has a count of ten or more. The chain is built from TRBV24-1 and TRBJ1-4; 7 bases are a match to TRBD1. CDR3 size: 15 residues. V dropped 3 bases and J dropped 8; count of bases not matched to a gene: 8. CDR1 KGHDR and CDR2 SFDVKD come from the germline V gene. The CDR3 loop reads CATSDPRTGGEKLFF. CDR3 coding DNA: TGTGCCACCAGTGATCCCCGGACAGGCGGGGAAAAACTGTTTTTT.

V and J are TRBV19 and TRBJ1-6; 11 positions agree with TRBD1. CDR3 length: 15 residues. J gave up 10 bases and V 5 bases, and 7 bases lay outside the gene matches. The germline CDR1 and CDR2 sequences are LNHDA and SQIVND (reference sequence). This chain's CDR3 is CASSFGQGAISPLHF. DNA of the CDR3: TGTGCCAGTAGTTTTGGACAGGGGGCGATATCACCCCTCCACTTT.

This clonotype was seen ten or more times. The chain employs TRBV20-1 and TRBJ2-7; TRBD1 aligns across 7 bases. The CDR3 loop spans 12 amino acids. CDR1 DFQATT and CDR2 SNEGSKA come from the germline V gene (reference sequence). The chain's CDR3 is CSARDSSYEQYF. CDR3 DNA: TGCAGCGCACGGGACAGCAGCTACGAGCAGTACTTC.

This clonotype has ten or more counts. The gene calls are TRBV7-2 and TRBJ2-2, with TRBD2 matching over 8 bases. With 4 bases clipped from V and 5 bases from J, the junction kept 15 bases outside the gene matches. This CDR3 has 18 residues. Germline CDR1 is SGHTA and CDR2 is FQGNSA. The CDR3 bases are TGTGCCAGCAGCTCCACCAGCATCGGGAGGGAACTAACCGGGGAGCTGTTTTTT. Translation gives CASSSTSIGRELTGELFF.

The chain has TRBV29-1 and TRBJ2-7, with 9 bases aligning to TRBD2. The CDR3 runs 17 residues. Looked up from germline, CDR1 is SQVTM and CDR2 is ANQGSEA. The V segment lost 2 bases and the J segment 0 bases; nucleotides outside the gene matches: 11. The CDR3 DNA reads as TGCAGCGTTGAAAAGCCCCCGGGACTAGCAGACTCCTACGAGCAGTACTTC. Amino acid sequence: CSVEKPPGLADSYEQYF.

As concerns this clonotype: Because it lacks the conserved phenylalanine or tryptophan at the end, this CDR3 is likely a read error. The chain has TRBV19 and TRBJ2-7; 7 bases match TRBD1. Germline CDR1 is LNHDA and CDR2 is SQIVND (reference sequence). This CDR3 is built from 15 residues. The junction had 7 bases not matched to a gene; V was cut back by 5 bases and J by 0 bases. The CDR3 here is CASSLRTGSSYEQYL. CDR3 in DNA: TGTGCCAGTAGTCTACGGACAGGATCCTCCTACGAGCAGTACCTC.